The next 20 T cell receptor beta chains were all read from a single sample in a study of identical twins. TCRdb re-derived calls from the 5' RACE reads in MiXCR, one entry per CDR3 protein. This table holds about 720,000 distinct CDR3 sequences, about 9.4% found once. The same sample was also studied in work on yellow fever vaccine responses in identical twins.

The sample comprised PBMCs. Every receptor here comes from a young woman in good health.

The chain employs TRBV6-5 and TRBJ2-3; 7 nucleotides line up with TRBD1. Trimming took 4 bases from V and 9 from J; bases not matched to a gene: 4. CDR1 and CDR2 (germline): MNHEY, SVGAGI. This CDR3 has 12 amino acids. In DNA, the CDR3 is TGTGCCAGCAGTTCCCGACAGGGCACGCAGTATTTT. Translated: CASSSRQGTQYF.

This rearrangement joins TRBV10-2 to TRBJ2-1; D gene unclear. The CDR3 is made up of 14 amino acids. In germline, CDR1 is WSHSY, CDR2 SAAADI. V was cut by 4 bases and J by 2 bases, with 9 bases left in between. DNA of the CDR3: TGCGCCAGCAGTGGGCCAGGCCCCTACAATGAGCAGTTCTTC. The encoded protein is CASSGPGPYNEQFF.

This clonotype was found many times. The chain is built from TRBV29-1 and TRBJ2-5; the D is unclear. This CDR3 contains 12 residues. CDR1 is SQVTM, CDR2 ANQGSEA, per germline. With 2 bases removed from V and 2 bases from J, the gap between germline ends came to 6 bases. The CDR3 here is CSVEIGQETQYF. The CDR3 bases are TGCAGCGTTGAAATCGGACAAGAGACCCAGTACTTC.

There are a few counts of this clonotype. This chain joins TRBV7-9 and TRBJ1-1; 9 nucleotides match TRBD1. Germline V gene lookup returns CDR1 SEHNR and CDR2 FQNEAQ (reference sequence). J lost 5 bases, V lost 1 base, and 2 bases had no gene match. The CDR3 spans 14 residues. The CDR3 region is CASSLGGTGTEAFF. The CDR3 DNA sequence: TGTGCCAGCAGCTTAGGTGGGACAGGGACTGAAGCTTTCTTT. The full variable domain, its missing parts supplied by reference TRBV7-9 and TRBJ1-1, is DTGVSQNPRHKITKRGQNVTFRCDPISEHNRLYWYRQTLGQGPEFLTYFQNEAQLEKSRLLSDRFSAERPKGSFSTLEIQRTEQGDSAMYLCASSLGGTGTEAFFGQGTRLTVV.

The chain joins TRBV2 to TRBJ2-7; D is uncertain. Germline assignment: CDR1 SNHLY and CDR2 FYNNEI. The CDR3 extends over 12 amino acids. With 4 bases removed from V and 3 bases from J, the gap between germline ends came to 7 bases. In DNA form, the CDR3 reads TGTGCCAGCAGTGTACAGAACTACGAGCAGTACTTC. It encodes CASSVQNYEQYF.

This clonotype was recorded a few times. The J gene is TRBJ2-7, the V gene TRBV24-1, with TRBD2 as a possible D gene (6 bases). From germline, CDR1 is KGHDR and CDR2 SFDVKD. The CDR3 has 12 amino acids. Trimming stripped 5 bases from V and 6 bases from J, with 10 bases between. CDR3 in amino acids: CATSGRRGEQYF. CDR3 DNA sequence: TGTGCCACCAGTGGACGGAGGGGCGAGCAGTACTTC.

At least ten counts were recorded for this clonotype. The chain is built from TRBV12-3 or TRBV12-4 and TRBJ2-1; 7 bases are shared with TRBD2. This CDR3 comprises 17 residues. Trimming at V came to 6 bases and at J to 3 bases, leaving 14 bases not matched to a gene. In DNA form, the CDR3 reads TGTGCCAGCAGACAAGGGGAAGGGCTAGCGGTCTACAATGAGCAGTTCTTC. It specifies CASRQGEGLAVYNEQFF.

This clonotype was observed many times. This chain connects TRBV10-3 to TRBJ2-7; no firm D call. The CDR3 has 13 amino acids. The germline V gene encodes CDR1 ENHRY and CDR2 SYGVKD. The germline V and J ends were trimmed by 0 bases and 6 bases, with 9 bases remaining between them. The CDR3 protein is CAISESVAGEQYF. The CDR3 nucleotides read TGTGCCATCAGTGAGTCGGTTGCCGGCGAGCAGTACTTC.

The V and J genes are TRBV29-1 and TRBJ2-1, with 7 bases fitting TRBD1. The V and J ends lost 2 bases and 4 bases, in that order; junction bases with no gene match: 5. This CDR3 has 14 residues. Germline V gene data show CDR1 as SQVTM and CDR2 as ANQGSEA. The CDR3 here is CSVEPGTAYNEQFF. The CDR3 bases are TGCAGCGTTGAACCGGGGACAGCATACAATGAGCAGTTCTTC.

This clonotype turned up a few times. The chain is built from TRBV5-1 and TRBJ1-5; tentatively, D is TRBD1 (6 bases). Trimming left V 0 bases short and J 4 bases short, with 11 bases between. The germline gives CDR1 SGHRS, CDR2 YFSETQ. This CDR3 comprises 15 residues. DNA of the CDR3: TGCGCCAGCAGCTTGGTTGCCAGGGGTAATCAGCCCCAGCATTTT. Translation gives CASSLVARGNQPQHF.

V and J are TRBV4-3 and TRBJ2-1; 8 bases are shared with TRBD1. Germline V CDR1 and CDR2: LGHNA, YSLEER. Trimming at V came to 1 base and at J to 8 bases, leaving 4 bases not matched to a gene. This CDR3 is 14 amino acids long. CDR3 loop: CASSQGSGGYEQFF. In nucleotides, the CDR3 is TGCGCCAGCAGCCAAGGTTCAGGGGGCTATGAGCAGTTCTTC.

This clonotype was found a few times. V usage is TRBV9 and J usage is TRBJ2-1, with D perhaps matching TRBD2 (5 bases). From germline, CDR1 is SGDLS and CDR2 YYNGEE. The V and J ends lost 2 bases and 1 base respectively, with 10 bases between them. CDR3 length equals 15 residues. The CDR3 sequence: CASSVDQRSYNEQFF. The CDR3 coding sequence is TGTGCCAGCAGCGTCGACCAGCGGTCCTACAATGAGCAGTTCTTC.

V is TRBV7-2 and J is TRBJ2-4; no clear D. Germline assignment: CDR1 SGHTA and CDR2 FQGNSA. CDR3 length equals 15 residues. V lost 0 bases to trimming and J lost 7 bases, with 13 bases between them. This CDR3 is CASSLAHKGKNIQYF. DNA of the CDR3: TGTGCCAGCAGCTTAGCGCATAAGGGAAAGAACATTCAGTACTTC.

This clonotype showed up just a few times. The chain carries TRBV7-3 and TRBJ2-3; 12 nucleotides agree with TRBD2. Per germline, CDR1 SGHTA and CDR2 FQGTGA. The CDR3 extends over 17 amino acids. Trimming took 5 bases from V and 3 from J; bases not matched to a gene: 9. For the CDR3, the DNA is TGTGCCAGCAGCCTTGCTAGCGGGGGGGCCGTAACAGATACGCAGTATTTT. Translated, it gives CASSLASGGAVTDTQYF.

In its sample, this clonotype was seen many times. CDR3 DNA: TGTGCCATCAGCTGGGCTGAGCCGAACACCGGGGAGCTGTTTTTT. This gives the protein CAISWAEPNTGELFF. The J gene is TRBJ2-2, the V gene TRBV10-3; no firm D call. The CDR3 extends over 15 amino acids. The germline V and J ends were trimmed by 6 bases and 0 bases, with 11 bases remaining between them. CDR1 is ENHRY and CDR2 is SYGVKD in the germline V gene.

In this sample, this clonotype turned up many times. The rearrangement joins TRBV10-3 to TRBJ2-1; 8 nucleotides line up with TRBD2. Trimming removed 3 bases from V and 5 bases from J; junction bases left unmatched: 9. The length of the CDR3 is 16 residues. Germline values: CDR1 ENHRY, CDR2 SYGVKD. The CDR3 bases are TGTGCCATCAGTGACAATACCGGGGGGGCCAACAATGAGCAGTTCTTC. Protein: CAISDNTGGANNEQFF.

The rearrangement links TRBV20-1 to TRBJ2-7; TRBD2 matches 7 bases. J gave up 2 bases and V 2 bases, and 6 bases lay outside the gene matches. The CDR3 is 14 amino acids. Per the germline V gene, CDR1 is DFQATT and CDR2 is SNEGSKA (reference sequence). In DNA, the CDR3 is TGCAGTGCTAGAAGGGCGGGAGTTCCCTACGAGCAGTACTTC. Translated, it gives CSARRAGVPYEQYF.

The V call is TRBV20-1, the J call TRBJ2-7; no definite D call. Trimming shortened V by 2 bases and J by 4 bases, and 18 bases separated the two germline ends. The CDR3 contains 15 residues. Per germline, CDR1 DFQATT and CDR2 SNEGSKA (reference sequence). This CDR3 is CSARPRAGAGYEQYF. CDR3 sequence (DNA): TGCAGTGCTAGACCCCGGGCCGGAGCAGGTTACGAGCAGTACTTC.

This clonotype has at least ten counts. The chain uses TRBV7-8 and TRBJ2-1, with 8 bases that match TRBD2. The CDR3 is made up of 15 amino acids. The J segment lost 7 bases and the V segment lost 5 bases, leaving 10 bases of the junction unmatched. CDR1 is SGHVS and CDR2 is FQNEAQ in the germline V gene. The CDR3 DNA reads as TGTGCCAGCAGCCCCCGAAGGGGGACTAGAAATGAGCAGTTCTTC. It codes for CASSPRRGTRNEQFF.

V gene TRBV14 combines with J gene TRBJ2-1; the match to TRBD2 covers 12 bases. The CDR3 spans 24 residues. J gave up 0 bases and V 4 bases, and 25 bases lay outside the gene matches. CDR1 and CDR2 (germline): SGHDN, FVKESK. The CDR3 loop is CASSPAFGKGLLAGGPSSYNEQFF. CDR3 in DNA: TGTGCCAGCAGCCCCGCGTTCGGGAAGGGATTACTAGCGGGAGGCCCGAGCTCCTACAATGAGCAGTTCTTC.